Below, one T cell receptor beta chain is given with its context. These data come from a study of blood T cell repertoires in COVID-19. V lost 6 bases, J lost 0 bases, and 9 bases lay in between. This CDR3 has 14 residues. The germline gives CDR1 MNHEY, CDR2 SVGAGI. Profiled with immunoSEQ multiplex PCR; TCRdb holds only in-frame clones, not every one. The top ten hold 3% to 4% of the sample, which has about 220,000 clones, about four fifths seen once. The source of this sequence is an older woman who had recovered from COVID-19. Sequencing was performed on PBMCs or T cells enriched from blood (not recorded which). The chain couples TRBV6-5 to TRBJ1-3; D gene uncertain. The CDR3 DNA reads TGTGCCAGCAGGACCGGGAGCTCTGGAAACACCATATATTTT. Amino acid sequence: CASRTGSSGNTIYF.